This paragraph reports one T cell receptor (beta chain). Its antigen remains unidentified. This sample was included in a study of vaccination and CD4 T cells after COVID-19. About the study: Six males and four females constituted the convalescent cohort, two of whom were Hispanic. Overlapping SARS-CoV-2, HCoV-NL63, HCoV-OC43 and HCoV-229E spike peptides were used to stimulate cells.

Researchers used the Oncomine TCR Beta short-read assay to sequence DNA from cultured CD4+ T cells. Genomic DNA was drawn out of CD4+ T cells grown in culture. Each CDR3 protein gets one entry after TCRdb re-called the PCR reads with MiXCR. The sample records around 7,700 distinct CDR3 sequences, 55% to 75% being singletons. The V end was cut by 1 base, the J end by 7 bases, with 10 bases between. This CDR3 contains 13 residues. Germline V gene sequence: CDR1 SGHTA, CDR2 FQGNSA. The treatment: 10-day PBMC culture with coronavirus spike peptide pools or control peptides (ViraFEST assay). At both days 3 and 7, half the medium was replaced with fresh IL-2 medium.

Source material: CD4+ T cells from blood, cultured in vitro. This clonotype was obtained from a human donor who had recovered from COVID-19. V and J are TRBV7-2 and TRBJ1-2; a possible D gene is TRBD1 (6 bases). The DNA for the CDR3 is TGTGCCAGCAGCTTAGAACAGGGTTTTGGCTACACCTTC. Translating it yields CASSLEQGFGYTF.